This TCR beta chain was observed in a study of T cells in Graves' hyperthyroidism and ophthalmopathy. Authors of the study amplified TCR beta CDR3 regions from RNA transcripts. The HTBI set primed first-round TCR CDR3 RT-PCR. TCRdb reanalysed the multiplex PCR reads using MiXCR and keeps one entry per CDR3 protein. The repertoire holds 640,000 or so distinct CDR3 sequences, with about 15% as singletons. Germline-derived CDR1 and CDR2 are SGHTA and FQGNSA. J was trimmed by 3 bases and V by 5 bases; bases with no gene match: 7. CDR3 length: 14 residues. Study-wide findings and caveats: Also found in blood were most expanded thyroid clonotypes above 0.001. Ophthalmopathy was distinguished from stable hyperthyroidism by 13 V-J signatures.

This clonotype was counted ten times or more. Its matching antigen is unknown. This TCR was sampled from a woman aged 40-49 years with Graves' ophthalmopathy. Material for sequencing was blood. The rearrangement uses TRBV7-2 and TRBJ2-7, with 7 bases fitting TRBD2. The CDR3, as DNA: TGTGCCAGCAGCGTCCAGCGGGACGGCTACGAGCAGTACTTC. Translating gives CASSVQRDGYEQYF.